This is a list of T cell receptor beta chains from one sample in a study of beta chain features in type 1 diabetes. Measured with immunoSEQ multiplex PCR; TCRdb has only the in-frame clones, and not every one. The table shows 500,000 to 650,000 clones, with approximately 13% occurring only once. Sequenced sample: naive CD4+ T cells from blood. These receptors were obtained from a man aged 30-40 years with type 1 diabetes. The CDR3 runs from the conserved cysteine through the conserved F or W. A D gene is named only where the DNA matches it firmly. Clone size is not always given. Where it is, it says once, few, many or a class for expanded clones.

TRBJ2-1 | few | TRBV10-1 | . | TGCGCCAGCAGTGAGTCTTTCAGGGGCTTTTTCGATGAGCAGTTCTTC | CASSESFRGFFDEQFF
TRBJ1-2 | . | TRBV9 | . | TGTGCCAGCAGCGTAGCACAGAACTATGGCTACACCTTC | CASSVAQNYGYTF
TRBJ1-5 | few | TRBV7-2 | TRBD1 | TGTGCCAGCAGCCCGACAGGGGTCGGCCAGCCCCAGCATTTT | CASSPTGVGQPQHF
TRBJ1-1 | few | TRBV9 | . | TGTGCCAGCAGCGTGGGGAATATGAACACTGAAGCTTTCTTT | CASSVGNMNTEAFF
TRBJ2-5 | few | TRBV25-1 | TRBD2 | TGTGCCAGCAGTGACCTTAGCGGGGGGATAGAGACCCAGTACTTC | CASSDLSGGIETQYF
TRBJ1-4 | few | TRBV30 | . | TGTGCCTGGAGTTTGGGGAATGAAAAACTGTTTTTT | CAWSLGNEKLFF
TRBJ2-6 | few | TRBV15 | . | TGTGCCACCAGCAGAGTTGGGGGACTTCGCTCTGGGGCCAACGTCCTGACTTTC | CATSRVGGLRSGANVLTF
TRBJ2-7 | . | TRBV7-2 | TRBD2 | TGTGCCAGCAGCTTAGATCTAGCGGGGGGAGTTTACGAGCAGTACTTC | CASSLDLAGGVYEQYF
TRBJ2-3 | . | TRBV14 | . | TGTGCCAGCAGCCACCCTCGCGGGGCAGATACGCAGTATTTT | CASSHPRGADTQYF
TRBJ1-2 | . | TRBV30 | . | TGTGCCTGGGGCTGGGCAGGGACCAACTATGGCTACACCTTC | CAWGWAGTNYGYTF
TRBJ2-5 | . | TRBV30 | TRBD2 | TGTGCCTGGACTCTAGCGGGGGGGCTCAGGGAGACCCAGTACTTC | CAWTLAGGLRETQYF
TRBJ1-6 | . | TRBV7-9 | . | TGTGCCAGCAGCTTGGCACGGAATAATTCACCCCTCCACTTT | CASSLARNNSPLHF
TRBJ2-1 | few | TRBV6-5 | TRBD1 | TGTGCCAGCAGTCACCGGGACAGGGGGATGAATGAGCAGTTCTTC | CASSHRDRGMNEQFF
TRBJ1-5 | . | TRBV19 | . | TGTGCCAGTAGTTCCGGTAGCAATCAGCCCCAGCATTTT | CASSSGSNQPQHF
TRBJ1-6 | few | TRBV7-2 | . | TGTGCCAGCAGCACAGAGGCGGGGTATAATTCACCCCTCCACTTT | CASSTEAGYNSPLHF
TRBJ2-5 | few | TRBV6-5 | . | TGTGCCAGCAGTTACGGAACAGGAGCGTCGCGAGAGACCCAGTACTTC | CASSYGTGASRETQYF
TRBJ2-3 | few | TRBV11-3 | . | TGTGCCAGCAGCCGTAAAGGGGGAGATACGCAGTATTTT | CASSRKGGDTQYF
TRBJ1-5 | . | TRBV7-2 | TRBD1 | TGTGCCAGCAGCTTAGTGCCTTTCGACAGGGCTCAGCCCCAGCATTTT | CASSLVPFDRAQPQHF
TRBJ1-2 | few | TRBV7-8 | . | TGTGCCAGCAGCTTAGCCGGGCCCCCCGCGCACTATGGCTACACCTTC | CASSLAGPPAHYGYTF
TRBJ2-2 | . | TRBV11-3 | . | TGTGCCACAAGTGGGCAGGGTGACACCGGGGAGCTGTTTTTT | CATSGQGDTGELFF